The next 4 T cell receptor beta chains were all read from a single sample in a study of OX40 agonist ivuxolimab in advanced cancers. Sequencing was performed with immunoSEQ multiplex PCR; in TCRdb, only in-frame clones are kept and a portion is missing. In the table there are some 72,000 clones, about four fifths of which are singletons. Sample: CD4+ or CD8+ T cells sorted from blood, taken in a trial of the OX40 agonist ivuxolimab. The receptors shown here come from an adult with an advanced solid tumor such as melanoma, head and neck, liver or kidney cancer.

The chain couples TRBV27 to TRBJ2-3; 11 nucleotides match TRBD2. In germline, CDR1 is MNHEY, CDR2 SMNVEV (reference sequence). The CDR3 runs 19 residues. Losses at the gene ends were 6 bases for V and 0 bases for J; bases not matched to a gene: 14. CDR3 sequence: CASSPGSGTSGSSTDTQYF. Written as DNA, the CDR3 is TGTGCCAGCAGCCCAGGATCTGGGACTAGCGGATCTAGCACAGATACGCAGTATTTT.

The chain links TRBV7-9 to TRBJ2-5, with D maybe TRBD2 (6 bases). V was pared by 5 bases and J by 7 bases, with 14 bases between. Germline V gene data show CDR1 as SEHNR and CDR2 as FQNEAQ (reference sequence). CDR3 size: 13 residues. CDR3 loop: CASSPGLGGTQYF. The CDR3 nucleotides read TGTGCCAGCAGCCCAGGCCTGGGGGGGACCCAGTACTTC.

This sequence joins TRBV10-2 and TRBJ1-3; D not resolved. Per germline, CDR1 WSHSY and CDR2 SAAADI. The CDR3 has 11 residues. Trimming removed 7 bases from V and 2 bases from J, with 3 bases in between. In DNA form, the CDR3 reads TGCGCCAGCAAAACTGGAAACACCATATATTTT. As protein: CASKTGNTIYF.

This clone was counted only a few times. The chain is built from TRBV5-1 and TRBJ2-1; a weak D match, TRBD1 (8 bases). Germline loops: CDR1 SGHRS, CDR2 YFSETQ. The CDR3 extends over 14 amino acids. Trimming shortened V by 6 bases and J by 3 bases, and 13 bases separated the two germline ends. The CDR3 DNA reads as TGCGCCAGCAATACAGGGGGGGTCTACAATGAGCAGTTCTTC. Its protein product is CASNTGGVYNEQFF.